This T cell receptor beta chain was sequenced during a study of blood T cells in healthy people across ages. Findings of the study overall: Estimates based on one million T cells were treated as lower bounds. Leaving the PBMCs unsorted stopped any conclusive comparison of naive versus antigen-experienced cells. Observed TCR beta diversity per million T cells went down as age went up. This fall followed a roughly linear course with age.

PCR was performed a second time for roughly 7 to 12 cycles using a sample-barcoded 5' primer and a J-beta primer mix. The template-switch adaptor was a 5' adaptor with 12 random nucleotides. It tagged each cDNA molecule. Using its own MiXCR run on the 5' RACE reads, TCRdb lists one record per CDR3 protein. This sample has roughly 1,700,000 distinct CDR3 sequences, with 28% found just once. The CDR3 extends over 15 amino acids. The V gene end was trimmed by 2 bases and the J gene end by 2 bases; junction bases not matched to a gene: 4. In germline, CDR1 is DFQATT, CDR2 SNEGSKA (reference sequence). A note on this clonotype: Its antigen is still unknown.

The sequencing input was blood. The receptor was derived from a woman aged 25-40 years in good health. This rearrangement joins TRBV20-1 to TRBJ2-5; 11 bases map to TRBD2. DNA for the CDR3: TGCAGTGCTAGAACGGGACTAGCGGATCAAGAGACCCAGTACTTC. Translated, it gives CSARTGLADQETQYF.